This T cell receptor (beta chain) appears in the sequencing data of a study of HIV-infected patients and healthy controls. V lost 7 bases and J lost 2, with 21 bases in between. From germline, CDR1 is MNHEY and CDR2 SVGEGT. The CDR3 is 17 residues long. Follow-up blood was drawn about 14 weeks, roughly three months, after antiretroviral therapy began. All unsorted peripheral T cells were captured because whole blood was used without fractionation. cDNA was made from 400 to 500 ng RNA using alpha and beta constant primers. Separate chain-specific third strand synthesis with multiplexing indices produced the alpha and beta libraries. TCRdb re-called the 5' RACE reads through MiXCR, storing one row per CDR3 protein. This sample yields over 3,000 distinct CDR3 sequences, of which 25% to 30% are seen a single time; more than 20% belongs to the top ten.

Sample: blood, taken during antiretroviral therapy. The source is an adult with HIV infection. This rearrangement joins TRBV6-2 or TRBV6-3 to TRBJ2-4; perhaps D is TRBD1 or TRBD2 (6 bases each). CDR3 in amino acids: CASTRTGMGGTKNIQYF. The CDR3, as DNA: TGTGCCAGCACCCGTACAGGGATGGGAGGAACCAAAAACATTCAGTACTTC.